These 14 T cell receptor beta chains were all obtained from the same sample, sequenced in a study of monozygotic twins with inflammatory bowel disease (dated by TCRdb to 2018 to 2020). The library relied on 5' RACE. The listed sequencing device is Illumina HiSeq 2500. Based on TCRdb reprocessing of the reads, there is one entry per CDR3 protein sequence, and DNA is missing. The table for this sample shows 400,000 to 500,000 distinct CDR3 sequences. 2% to 2.5% of the sample lies in the top ten. What was sequenced was blood. All receptors come from a human donor with ulcerative colitis or Crohn's disease, or a healthy co-twin of an affected twin (not recorded which).

The rearrangement links TRBV5-6 to TRBJ2-7; as DNA is missing, the TRBD1 call by TCRdb cannot be tested. This CDR3 is built from 16 residues. The germline CDR1 and CDR2 sequences are SGHDT and YYEEEE. The CDR3 sequence: CASSLGGGRSSYEQYF.

V and J are TRBV12-3 or TRBV12-4 and TRBJ2-7; TCRdb lists TRBD2, though no DNA is available to test this call. The CDR3 sequence is 16 residues long. The CDR3 sequence: CASTWGLAGQPYEQYF.

The chain couples TRBV3-1 to TRBJ2-5; lacking DNA, the TRBD1 call made by TCRdb goes unchecked. This CDR3 contains 16 residues. Looked up from germline, CDR1 is LGHDT and CDR2 is YNNKEL (reference sequence). CDR3 residues: CASSQRRDAGKETQYF.

This chain links TRBV7-2 with TRBJ1-2; the TRBD1 assignment by TCRdb is unverifiable without DNA. Germline assignment: CDR1 SGHTA and CDR2 FQGNSA. The length of the CDR3 is 12 residues. CDR3 in amino acids: CASSATGLGYTF.

The V gene is TRBV10-3, the J gene TRBJ2-7; TCRdb gives TRBD2 as the D gene, but with no DNA this cannot be confirmed. Germline CDR1 and CDR2: ENHRY and SYGVKD. The CDR3 length is 14 residues. CDR3 sequence: CAISGWSGEYEQYF.

This rearrangement joins TRBV20-1 to TRBJ2-5; the D call of TRBD1 rests on TCRdb alone, since no DNA is present to check it. Germline V gene sequence: CDR1 DFQATT, CDR2 SNEGSKA (reference sequence). The CDR3 has 15 residues. The CDR3 loop reads CSARDGAGVGGTQYF.

The chain uses TRBV6-1 and TRBJ1-2; TCRdb outputs TRBD1, but without DNA this stays unchecked. Germline CDR1 MNHNS, CDR2 SASEGT. This CDR3 has 13 amino acids. CDR3 protein: CAIPGTEFTGYTF.

The chain carries TRBV7-9 and TRBJ1-4. Germline lookup yields CDR1 SEHNR and CDR2 FQNEAQ (reference sequence). CDR3 size: 13 residues. The CDR3 is CASSSRVYEKLFF.

J is TRBJ2-7 and V is TRBV7-9; lacking DNA, the TRBD1 call made by TCRdb goes unchecked. CDR3 length: 15 residues. Germline assignment: CDR1 SEHNR and CDR2 FQNEAQ (reference sequence). CDR3 in amino acids: CASSLWGGRADEQYF.

The V gene is TRBV15, the J gene TRBJ1-3. The CDR3 has 16 amino acids. Germline-derived CDR1 and CDR2 are LNHNV and YYDKDF (reference sequence). CDR3 sequence: CATSRAGSGSGNTIYF.

The CDR3 protein is CASSTAVAGQYGYTF. The J gene is TRBJ1-2, the V gene TRBV5-1. This CDR3 has 15 amino acids. Germline V gene lookup returns CDR1 SGHRS and CDR2 YFSETQ.

The chain recombines TRBV20-1 with TRBJ2-5; TCRdb outputs TRBD1, but without DNA this stays unchecked. This CDR3 region has 14 residues. Per germline, CDR1 DFQATT and CDR2 SNEGSKA (reference sequence). This CDR3 reads CSARRGSNQETQYF.

The chain couples TRBV7-2 to TRBJ1-1; the TCRdb D gene call, TRBD1, has no DNA to confirm it. The CDR3 has 15 residues. Germline CDR1 and CDR2: SGHTA and FQGNSA. The CDR3 here is CASSPKTGGNTEAFF.

This chain joins TRBV4-1 and TRBJ2-7; no DNA is available, so the TRBD1 call from TCRdb remains unchecked. Germline V CDR1 and CDR2: MGHRA, YSYEKL. The CDR3 has 14 residues. The CDR3 reads CASSPRDLAYEQYF.